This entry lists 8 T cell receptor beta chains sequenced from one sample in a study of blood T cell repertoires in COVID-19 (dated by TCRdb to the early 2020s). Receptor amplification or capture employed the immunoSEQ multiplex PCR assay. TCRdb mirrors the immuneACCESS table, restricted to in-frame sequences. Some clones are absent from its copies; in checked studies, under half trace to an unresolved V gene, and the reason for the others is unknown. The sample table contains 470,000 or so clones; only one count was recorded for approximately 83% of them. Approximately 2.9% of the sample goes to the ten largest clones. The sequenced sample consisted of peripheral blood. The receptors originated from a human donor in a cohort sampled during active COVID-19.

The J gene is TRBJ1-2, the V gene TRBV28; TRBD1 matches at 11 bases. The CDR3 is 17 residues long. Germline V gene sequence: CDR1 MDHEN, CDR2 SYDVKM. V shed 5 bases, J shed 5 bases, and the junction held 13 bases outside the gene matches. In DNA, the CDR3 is TGTGCCAGCAGTCTCCCGGGACAGGGGGTAGTCTCTTATGGCTACACCTTC. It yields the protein CASSLPGQGVVSYGYTF.

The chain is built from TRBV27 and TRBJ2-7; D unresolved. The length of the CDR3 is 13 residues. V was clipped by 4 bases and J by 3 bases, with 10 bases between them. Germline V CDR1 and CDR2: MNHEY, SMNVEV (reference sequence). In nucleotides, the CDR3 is TGTGCCAGCAGTTCTCCCAGGTTCTACGAGCAGTACTTC. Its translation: CASSSPRFYEQYF.

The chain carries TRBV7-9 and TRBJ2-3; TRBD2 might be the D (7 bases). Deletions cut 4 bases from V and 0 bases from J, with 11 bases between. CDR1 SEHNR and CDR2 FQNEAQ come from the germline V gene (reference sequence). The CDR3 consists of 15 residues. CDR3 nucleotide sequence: TGTGCCAGCAGCTGGACAGCGGGAAGCACAGATACGCAGTATTTT. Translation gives CASSWTAGSTDTQYF.

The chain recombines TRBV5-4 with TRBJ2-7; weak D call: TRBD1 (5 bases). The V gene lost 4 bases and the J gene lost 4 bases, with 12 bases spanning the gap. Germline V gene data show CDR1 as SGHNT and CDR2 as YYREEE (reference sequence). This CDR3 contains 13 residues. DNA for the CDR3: TGTGCCAGCAGCGACAACCGACAGTACGAGCAGTACTTC. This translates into CASSDNRQYEQYF.

CDR3 in DNA: TGTGCCAGCTCACCACGGACTAGCCGGAGCTCCTACAATGAGCAGTTCTTC. This translates into CASSPRTSRSSYNEQFF. This chain links TRBV18 with TRBJ2-1; 8 bases line up with TRBD2. The CDR3 covers 17 residues. The germline V gene encodes CDR1 KGHSH and CDR2 LQKENI. V lost 1 base and J lost 0; bases outside the gene matches: 5. Full variable domain (rest looked up from reference TRBV18 and TRBJ2-1): NAGVMQNPRHLVRRRGQEARLRCSPMKGHSHVYWYRQLPEEGLKFMVYLQKENIIDESGMPKERFSAEFPKEGPSILRIQQVVRGDSAAYFCASSPRTSRSSYNEQFFGPGTRLTVL.

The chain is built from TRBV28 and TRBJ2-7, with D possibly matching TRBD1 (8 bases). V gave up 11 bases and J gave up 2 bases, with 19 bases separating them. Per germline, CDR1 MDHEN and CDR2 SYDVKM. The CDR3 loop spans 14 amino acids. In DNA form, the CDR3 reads TGTGCCCGCCGGGGGGACAGGTCAACCTACGAGCAGTACTTC. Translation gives CARRGDRSTYEQYF.

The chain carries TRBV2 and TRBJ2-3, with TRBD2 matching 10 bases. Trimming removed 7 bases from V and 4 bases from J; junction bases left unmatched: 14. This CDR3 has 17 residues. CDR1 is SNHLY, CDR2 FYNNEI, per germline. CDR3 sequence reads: CASTGRHSGRSPDTQYF. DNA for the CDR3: TGTGCCAGCACGGGCCGGCATAGCGGGAGGTCCCCAGATACGCAGTATTTT.

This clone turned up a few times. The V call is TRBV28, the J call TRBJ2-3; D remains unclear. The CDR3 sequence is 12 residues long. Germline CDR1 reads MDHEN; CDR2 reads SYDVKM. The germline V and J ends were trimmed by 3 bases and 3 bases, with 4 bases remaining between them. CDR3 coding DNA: TGTGCCAGCAGTTTTCGGACAGATACGCAGTATTTT. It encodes CASSFRTDTQYF. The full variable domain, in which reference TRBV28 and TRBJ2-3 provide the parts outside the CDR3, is DVKVTQSSRYLVKRTGEKVFLECVQDMDHENMFWYRQDPGLGLRLIYFSYDVKMKEKGDIPEGYSVSREKKERFSLILESASTNQTSMYLCASSFRTDTQYFGPGTRLTVL.